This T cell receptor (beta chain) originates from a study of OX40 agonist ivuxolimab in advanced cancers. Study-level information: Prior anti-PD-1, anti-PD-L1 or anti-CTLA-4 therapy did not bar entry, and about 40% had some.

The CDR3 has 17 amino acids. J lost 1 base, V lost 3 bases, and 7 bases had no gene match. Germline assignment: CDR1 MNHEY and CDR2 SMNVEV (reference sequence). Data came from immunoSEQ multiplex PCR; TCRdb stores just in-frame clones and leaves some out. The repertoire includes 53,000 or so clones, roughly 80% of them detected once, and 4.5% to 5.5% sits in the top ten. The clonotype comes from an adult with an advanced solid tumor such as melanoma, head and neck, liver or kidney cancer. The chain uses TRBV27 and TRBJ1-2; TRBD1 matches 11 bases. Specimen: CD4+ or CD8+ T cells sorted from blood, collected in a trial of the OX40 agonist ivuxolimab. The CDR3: CASSLVGQGVYNYGYTF. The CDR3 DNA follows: TGTGCCAGCAGTTTGGTGGGACAGGGGGTATATAACTATGGCTACACCTTC.